This T cell receptor (beta chain) was retrieved from a study of blood T cell repertoires in COVID-19. Study-level background: Collection of acute and convalescent COVID-19 samples took place in the United States, Italy and Spain. Sample material is recorded as cDNA or gDNA derived from T cells, B-cell-depleted T cells, or PBMCs.

V lost 5 bases and J lost 2, with 11 bases in between. CDR1 and CDR2 from the germline V gene are SGHTA and FQGNSA. The CDR3 is 14 amino acids. This clone was recorded only once. Original analysis: Nucleated cell number was recorded as an estimate derived from reference gene primer amplification. Here immunoSEQ multiplex PCR was the method, and the copy in TCRdb shows in-frame clones only, minus some. V and J calls and clone size are copied from that table; D and trimming were computed from the DNA. The table records roughly 87,000 clones, around 86% of them present only once. Sequencing used peripheral blood. This clonotype originated in a human donor in a cohort sampled during active COVID-19. The gene calls are TRBV7-2 and TRBJ2-3; TRBD1 is a possible D gene (6 bases). DNA of the CDR3: TGTGCCAGCAGCCCACAGGGATCCACAGATACGCAGTATTTT. Translating gives CASSPQGSTDTQYF.